Here is one TCR beta chain with its context. Its antigen is still unknown. This sample is part of a study of cytomegalovirus exposure and HLA in healthy donors. Overall study context: An early data release held 70 million to 90 million unique TCRs from HLA-typed donors.

PCR primers comprised 60 Vbeta and 13 Jbeta primers. Authors' analysis steps: Roughly 9.9 million shared chains were among the 65 million to 85 million unique TCR beta chains that a later analysis counted. TCRdb keeps only in-frame clones here, not all; method: immunoSEQ multiplex PCR. V and J calls and clone size are as listed in that table; D and trimming were resolved from the DNA. The sample lists under 200,000 clones, 75% to 85% occurring once. Broader study findings: There were 150 or so TCR beta chains listed as cytomegalovirus-associated. Later analysis revealed greater clonal expansion in HLA-associated TCR beta chains than in equally common others.

The clonotype comes from a woman between 50 and 59 years old in good health and CMV-seronegative. The sequencing sample was made of PBMCs.

The CDR3: CASRKRQGANTGELFF. The CDR3 DNA follows: TGTGCCAGTAGGAAGAGACAGGGGGCGAACACCGGGGAGCTGTTTTTT. This sequence joins TRBV19 and TRBJ2-2; 9 bases align to TRBD1. This CDR3 has 16 residues. Trimming cost V 6 bases and J 0 bases; bases outside gene matches: 5. CDR1 and CDR2 from the germline V gene are LNHDA and SQIVND (reference sequence).